The entry below gives a single TCR beta chain sequence along with its context. The sample holds many counts of this clonotype. The specificity of this receptor is unknown. No base-level quality is on record; no much larger clone is a single base apart. The record originates from a study of identical twins (dated by TCRdb to about 2016). Background on the whole study: The study deep-sequenced TCR alpha and beta repertoires from monozygotic twins, unrelated adults of various ages and cord blood to test whether fetal clonotypes persist. Replicate twin experiments were performed at different times using different library preparation protocols to rule out contamination.

What the authors observed across the whole study: In beta out-of-frame sequences, excess twin sharing was weaker, because having fewer shared sequences lowered the signal-to-noise ratio. In monozygotic twins, out-of-frame TCR alpha sharing was systematically underestimated by recombination models, although the models agreed with sharing between unrelated individuals. Out-of-frame TCR alpha sequences shared between twins showed an excess of low generation-probability sequences compared with coincidental sharing between unrelated individuals. Abundant cord blood beta clonotypes had fewer insertions, young adult naive repertoires showed a similar but weaker trend, and memory repertoires showed no such trend. Because the same donors could not be followed over many years, the conclusions depended on cross-sectional statistical analysis. Invariant T cells such as MAIT and iNKT could partly confound zero-insertion analyses, although diverse VJ usage argued against such confounding for most clonotypes.

All donors were healthy Caucasians. Three pairs of female monozygotic twins, all aged about 18 to 30 years, were included in the twin cohort. Peripheral blood mononuclear cells were the source from which RNA for the TCR libraries was isolated. Libraries were made using 5' RACE. The sequencing machine was an Illumina HiSeq 2000. Template switching added a universal primer binding site, and the final cDNA carried a unique molecular identifier that allowed TCR cDNA molecules to be counted accurately. Specific primers in the conserved constant-segment region were used to synthesize first-strand cDNA for TCR alpha and beta chains. To control for contamination, every cDNA library carried two barcodes: a SMART-Mk sample barcode plus Illumina barcodes. TruSeq adapter sequences and Illumina sample barcodes were added in two successive PCR steps. Sequencing of the TCR alpha and beta cDNA libraries was done on the Illumina HiSeq platform using custom primers. Regarding the original processing steps: Raw reads were processed with MiGEC to extract unique molecular identifiers, and MiXCR was used to determine CDR3 positions. For each individual, recombination models were inferred using an EM algorithm with the repgenHMM and IGoR tools. The tcR package in R was used for shared clonotype analysis, with sharing normalized by the product of cloneset sizes. To study raw recombination free of thymic and clonal selection effects, out-of-frame nonproductive sequences were analyzed. TCRdb's own reprocessing of the public reads used fastp at Q25 and MiXCR and kept productive beta chains. Rows are combined by CDR3 protein, so each entry shows the most common genes and DNA. TCRdb, rather than the study authors, made the V and J calls. The sample table records a few hundred thousand distinct CDR3 sequences; 9.6% of these occur just once. In total, the top ten clones hold around 3.1% of the sample.

The CDR3 runs 15 amino acids, cysteine and phenylalanine included. Only the CDR3 region is kept as DNA, spanning 45 bases read in frame from base 1. CDR1 LGHDT and CDR2 YNNKEL were looked up in the germline V gene (reference sequence). Relative to germline, V is missing 5 bases and J is missing 5 bases, with 7 bases of the junction outside any gene match. This sample was also put to use in a study of yellow fever vaccine responses in identical twins. As that second study puts it: According to the authors, in identical twins the way T cells responded to vaccination appeared partly convergent and partly personalized. In the study, vaccine-responding T cell clones were precisely tracked in identical twins.

The origin of this receptor is a woman in her late teens or twenties in good health. This sequence uses TRBV3-1 and TRBJ2-4; 9 nucleotides in the junction match TRBD1. The material sequenced was PBMCs. Read as DNA, the sequence is TGTGCCAGCAGCTACGACAGGGGGAGTGAAAACATTCAGTACTTC. It translates to CASSYDRGSENIQYF.